These 2 T cell receptor beta chains originate from one sample sequenced in a study of OX40 agonist ivuxolimab in advanced cancers. This table comes from immunoSEQ multiplex PCR, and its TCRdb copy is limited to in-frame clones, with some not included. This sample carries about 100,000 clones, 90% of them seen once, and the ten largest clones take 1.5% to 2%. This sample comprised CD4+ or CD8+ T cells sorted from blood, obtained in a trial of the OX40 agonist ivuxolimab. The receptors derive from an adult with an advanced solid tumor such as melanoma, head and neck, liver or kidney cancer.

J is TRBJ2-3 and V is TRBV11-3, with TRBD2 matching over 12 bases. The CDR3 extends over 14 amino acids. The J segment lost 11 bases and the V segment lost 5 bases, leaving 8 bases of the junction unmatched. Germline V gene lookup returns CDR1 SGHNT and CDR2 YENEEA. CDR3 protein: CASSPLAGGPLQYF. CDR3 bases: TGTGCCAGCAGCCCGCTAGCGGGAGGGCCGCTGCAGTATTTT.

In DNA, the CDR3 is TGTGCCAGCAGTTCACTGCGAGATACGCAGTATTTT. Its protein is CASSSLRDTQYF. V gene TRBV6-1 combines with J gene TRBJ2-3; D gene unclear. The V gene's germline CDR1 is MNHNS and CDR2 SASEGT. V lost 5 bases, J lost 5 bases, and 8 bases lay in between. This CDR3 has 12 amino acids.